This paragraph covers one T cell receptor beta chain sequence. The record originates from a study of blood T cell repertoires in COVID-19. Across the study: Sample material is recorded as cDNA or gDNA derived from T cells, B-cell-depleted T cells, or PBMCs.

As handled by the study authors: Reference gene primer amplification gave nucleated cell count estimates. Clones were sequenced by immunoSEQ multiplex PCR, and TCRdb holds only the in-frame ones, with some missing. That table gives V, J and clone size, and the DNA gave D and trimming. This table holds approximately 470,000 clones, about nine tenths found once. The ends were cut back, 2 bases at V and 2 bases at J, with 9 bases in the middle. The CDR3 is made up of 14 amino acids. In germline, CDR1 is LGHDT, CDR2 YNNKEL (reference sequence). This rearrangement joins TRBV3-1 (or the pseudogene TRBV3-2) to TRBJ1-2; the D gene is possibly TRBD1 (5 bases). This clonotype originated in a woman between 18 and 29 years old who had recovered from COVID-19. Sequenced material: PBMCs or T cells enriched from blood (not recorded which). The CDR3 spells CASSQFQGNYGYTF. The CDR3 bases are TGTGCCAGCAGCCAATTCCAGGGCAACTATGGCTACACCTTC.